One sample yielded the 20 T cell receptor beta chains listed below, sequenced in a study of blood T cell repertoires in COVID-19. Only in-frame clones appear in the TCRdb table, and some are missing; sequencing was by immunoSEQ multiplex PCR. This sample has around 300,000 clones, with under 90% found just once. The material sequenced was PBMCs or T cells enriched from blood (not recorded which). The receptors were sampled from an older woman who had recovered from COVID-19.

V gene TRBV2 combines with J gene TRBJ2-2; 10 bases are shared with TRBD2. CDR1 and CDR2 from the germline V gene are SNHLY and FYNNEI. With 2 bases clipped from V and 5 bases from J, the junction kept 2 bases outside the gene matches. CDR3 length: 15 residues. DNA of the CDR3: TGTGCCAGCAGTGAATTGACTAGCGGGACCGGGGAGCTGTTTTTT. Protein product: CASSELTSGTGELFF.

V usage is TRBV7-3 and J usage is TRBJ2-1; D is possibly TRBD2 (7 bases). Trimming took off 5 bases at V and 6 bases at J, with 20 bases between the two ends. The CDR3 is 16 amino acids. The germline CDR1 and CDR2 sequences are SGHTA and FQGTGA. CDR3 nucleotides: TGTGCCAGCAGCCCCCGGGGGGAAGCCAGGGGCAATGAGCAGTTCTTC. This translates into CASSPRGEARGNEQFF.

The CDR3 protein is CASSLNPSDHDSPLHF. DNA for the CDR3: TGTGCCAGCAGCTTGAATCCGTCAGATCATGATTCACCCCTCCACTTT. The V and J genes are TRBV5-8 and TRBJ1-6; D gene ambiguous. The germline CDR1 and CDR2 sequences are SGHTS and YDEGEE. Trimming pared 1 base from V and 8 bases from J, leaving 16 bases between. The CDR3 is 16 residues long.

V gene TRBV11-2 combines with J gene TRBJ1-2; D unclear. The CDR3 is 13 residues long. Germline CDR1 and CDR2: SGHAT and FQNNGV. V was clipped by 2 bases and J by 2 bases, with 6 bases between them. The CDR3 DNA reads TGTGCCAGCAGCTTACAGAACAACTATGGCTACACCTTC. This translates into CASSLQNNYGYTF.

In its sample, this clone was seen once. The chain is built from TRBV3-1 (or the pseudogene TRBV3-2) and TRBJ2-2, with D tentatively TRBD1 (6 bases). Germline CDR1 and CDR2: LGHDT and YNNKEL (reference sequence). Trimming removed 9 bases at V and 3 bases at J, with 11 bases between. The CDR3 has 13 residues. The DNA for the CDR3 is TGTGCCAGTCAGGACAGCTACACCGGGGAGCTGTTTTTT. Translated, it gives CASQDSYTGELFF.

The V and J genes are TRBV11-3 and TRBJ1-5; D remains ambiguous. This CDR3 is built from 14 residues. Between the trimmed V and J ends, which lost 0 bases and 1 base, there was a span of 4 bases. Germline V CDR1 and CDR2: SGHNT, YENEEA. CDR3 amino acids: CASSLDSSNQPQHF. The CDR3 bases are TGTGCCAGCAGCTTAGATTCGAGCAATCAGCCCCAGCATTTT.

This chain links TRBV18 with TRBJ1-1; possible D gene TRBD1, 6 bases. The CDR3 spans 15 residues. Per germline, CDR1 KGHSH and CDR2 LQKENI. V gave up 4 bases and J gave up 7 bases, with 19 bases separating them. DNA of the CDR3: TGTGCCAGCTCACTACAGGACAGCTTTGGGAGTGAAGCTTTCTTT. Translating gives CASSLQDSFGSEAFF. Based on the CDR3 plus reference TRBV18 and TRBJ1-1, the full variable domain is NAGVMQNPRHLVRRRGQEARLRCSPMKGHSHVYWYRQLPEEGLKFMVYLQKENIIDESGMPKERFSAEFPKEGPSILRIQQVVRGDSAAYFCASSLQDSFGSEAFFGQGTRLTVV.

In its sample, this clone was seen once. The chain carries TRBV5-1 and TRBJ2-5; 7 nucleotides agree with TRBD1. Germline CDR1 reads SGHRS; CDR2 reads YFSETQ. This CDR3 is built from 14 residues. V lost 2 bases to trimming and J lost 3 bases; unmatched junction nucleotides: 4. The CDR3 spells CASSFLGTEETQYF. DNA of the CDR3: TGCGCCAGCAGCTTTTTAGGGACAGAAGAGACCCAGTACTTC. Full variable domain (outside the CDR3, taken from reference TRBV5-1 and TRBJ2-5): KAGVTQTPRYLIKTRGQQVTLSCSPISGHRSVSWYQQTPGQGLQFLFEYFSETQRNKGNFPGRFSGRQFSNSRSEMNVSTLELGDSALYLCASSFLGTEETQYFGPGTRLLVL.

This rearrangement joins TRBV7-9 to TRBJ2-7; D unresolved. Trimming removed 1 base from V and 1 base from J, with 5 bases in between. The CDR3 covers 13 residues. CDR1 is SEHNR, CDR2 FQNEAQ, per germline (reference sequence). The DNA of the CDR3 is TGTGCCAGCAGCTTAGACGGTTCCTACGAGCAGTACTTC. Its protein is CASSLDGSYEQYF.

This sequence joins TRBV6-4 and TRBJ1-6, with D maybe TRBD1 (6 bases). CDR1 MRHNA and CDR2 SNTAGT come from the germline V gene. The CDR3 has 14 residues. V lost 2 bases to trimming and J lost 9 bases, with 11 bases between them. The CDR3 spells CASSDQTGVSPLHF. The CDR3 DNA sequence: TGTGCCAGCAGTGACCAGACAGGTGTTTCACCCCTCCACTTT.

The chain links TRBV29-1 to TRBJ1-1; 8 bases are shared with TRBD1. Germline CDR1 is SQVTM and CDR2 is ANQGSEA. V lost 6 bases and J lost 1; bases outside the gene matches: 7. The CDR3 extends over 14 amino acids. The CDR3 nucleotides read TGCAGCGTGGCACACGGACAGGGGAACACTGAAGCTTTCTTT. The encoded protein is CSVAHGQGNTEAFF.

V and J are TRBV7-2 and TRBJ1-2, with 10 bases aligning to TRBD1. The CDR3 length is 15 residues. V was pared by 2 bases and J by 7 bases, with 7 bases of the junction left unmatched. CDR1 is SGHTA, CDR2 FQGNSA, per germline. CDR3 region: CASSLSGQGSSGYTF. CDR3 coding DNA: TGTGCCAGCAGCTTATCGGGACAGGGGTCGAGTGGCTACACCTTC.

This chain uses TRBV7-3 with TRBJ2-7; TRBD2 might be the D (6 bases). V was clipped by 2 bases and J by 4 bases, with 18 bases between them. Germline CDR1 reads SGHTA; CDR2 reads FQGTGA. The CDR3 runs to 16 residues. The CDR3 nucleotides are TGTGCCAGCAGCTTAGACAGACCATCCCGGGGGTACGAGCAGTACTTC. Translated, it gives CASSLDRPSRGYEQYF.

The chain is built from TRBV3-1 (or the pseudogene TRBV3-2) and TRBJ1-2; D may be TRBD1 (5 bases). The germline gives CDR1 LGHDT, CDR2 YNNKEL (reference sequence). Trimming pared 4 bases from V and 2 bases from J, leaving 17 bases between. There are 16 residues in the CDR3. The CDR3 loop reads CASSPLEGLANYGYTF. The CDR3 DNA follows: TGTGCCAGCAGCCCCCTGGAGGGGCTCGCCAACTATGGCTACACCTTC.

This clone is a singleton in its sample. The chain uses TRBV6-5 and TRBJ2-3, with D possibly TRBD2 on 5 matching bases. CDR3 length equals 13 residues. The germline V gene encodes CDR1 MNHEY and CDR2 SVGAGI. Trimming shortened V by 4 bases and J by 6 bases, and 11 bases separated the two germline ends. CDR3 sequence reads: CASSWGDTDTQYF. Written as DNA, the CDR3 is TGTGCCAGCAGTTGGGGAGATACGGATACGCAGTATTTT.

V usage is TRBV28 and J usage is TRBJ1-2; no reliable D call. From germline, CDR1 is MDHEN and CDR2 SYDVKM. The CDR3 extends over 12 amino acids. Trimming cost V 6 bases and J 3 bases, with 8 bases left between them. The CDR3 spells CASSPLHYGYTF. DNA of the CDR3: TGTGCCAGCAGCCCCCTACACTATGGCTACACCTTC.

V usage is TRBV7-3 and J usage is TRBJ1-2; 7 bases are shared with TRBD1. Germline CDR1 is SGHTA and CDR2 is FQGTGA. V was clipped by 3 bases and J by 6 bases; unmatched bases: 4. The CDR3 consists of 13 residues. DNA of the CDR3: TGTGCCAGCAGCTTTACCGGACAGGATGGCTACACCTTC. Protein sequence: CASSFTGQDGYTF.

This chain connects TRBV24-1 to TRBJ1-5; 9 nucleotides agree with TRBD1. The CDR3 is 14 amino acids. V lost 5 bases, J lost 5 bases, and 3 bases stayed unmatched. The V gene's germline CDR1 is KGHDR and CDR2 SFDVKD. CDR3 in amino acids: CATSAGTGHQPQHF. The CDR3 nucleotides are TGTGCCACCAGTGCCGGGACAGGGCATCAGCCCCAGCATTTT.

The V and J genes are TRBV24-1 and TRBJ2-3; D uncertain. CDR1 and CDR2 from the germline V gene are KGHDR and SFDVKD. The V gene lost 2 bases and the J gene lost 6 bases, with 26 bases spanning the gap. CDR3 length equals 19 residues. The CDR3 DNA reads as TGTGCCACCAGTGATTCGAAATACCAACCAGGTTATTCGGCGGATACGCAGTATTTT. Protein: CATSDSKYQPGYSADTQYF.

The chain is built from TRBV18 and TRBJ2-1; 10 nucleotides line up with TRBD2. Trimming took 8 bases from V and 6 from J; bases not matched to a gene: 13. The CDR3 has 16 amino acids. Germline values: CDR1 KGHSH, CDR2 LQKENI. The CDR3 loop is CASIHRALAGSNEQFF. The DNA for the CDR3 is TGTGCCAGCATACACCGGGCACTAGCGGGATCCAATGAGCAGTTCTTC. Together with reference TRBV18 and TRBJ2-1, the CDR3 gives the full variable domain: NAGVMQNPRHLVRRRGQEARLRCSPMKGHSHVYWYRQLPEEGLKFMVYLQKENIIDESGMPKERFSAEFPKEGPSILRIQQVVRGDSAAYFCASIHRALAGSNEQFFGPGTRLTVL.